What follows are 9 T cell receptor beta chains derived from one specimen sequenced in a study of Ad26.COV2.S vaccination and SARS-CoV-2 variants listed by TCRdb under 2021. This specimen's treatment or condition label, interpreted: about 20 received Ad26.COV2.S at low or high dose, single or two shots; 5 received placebo; per-sample allocation not given. Repertoires of vaccine and placebo recipients were sequenced from samples collected on day 63 after the first injection. To prepare the library, the immunoSEQ multiplex PCR assay was applied. What TCRdb holds here is the immuneACCESS table cut down to in-frame rearrangements. Part of the clones is not present; checked against another copy, under half of the missing clones reflect an unresolved V gene, and the others are unexplained. In this sample the table shows about 400,000 clones, 83% of which occur a single time. The top ten hold more than 7% of the sample.

Sequencing used peripheral blood, obtained in a trial of Ad26.COV2.S vaccine versus placebo. These receptors all stem from a person aged 18 to 65 who received the Ad26.COV2.S COVID-19 vaccine or a placebo.

The rearrangement uses TRBV10-2 and TRBJ1-4, with 9 bases aligning to TRBD1. Losses at the gene ends were 4 bases for V and 5 bases for J; bases not matched to a gene: 5. The CDR3 has 15 amino acids. CDR1 is WSHSY and CDR2 is SAAADI in the germline V gene. The CDR3 bases are TGCGCCAGCAGTGGGGTGGGGACAGGGAATGAAAAACTGTTTTTT. Its translation is CASSGVGTGNEKLFF.

Regarding this clone: One end of the junction does not line up with germline, which may come from a read error. The chain joins TRBV4-2 to TRBJ2-7; D uncertain. The CDR3 is made up of 14 amino acids. Germline CDR1 LGHNA, CDR2 YNFKEQ. This CDR3 reads CASSQGRNSDEQYF. The CDR3 nucleotides are TGTGCCAGCAGCCAAGGCCGAAACTCCGACGAGCAGTACTTC.

This clone has only a few counts. Distinct nucleotide sequences in the sample also encode this CDR3. The genes are TRBV11-2 and TRBJ2-1; D is unresolved. Looked up from germline, CDR1 is SGHAT and CDR2 is FQNNGV. The CDR3 length is 10 residues. V lost 3 bases and J 10 bases, leaving 4 bases between the germline ends. The CDR3 DNA is TGTGCCAGCAGCTTTTCAGAGCAGTTCTTC. Translated: CASSFSEQFF. The full variable domain, completed using reference TRBV11-2 and TRBJ2-1, is EAGVAQSPRYKIIEKRQSVAFWCNPISGHATLYWYQQILGQGPKLLIQFQNNGVVDDSQLPKDRFSAERLKGVDSTLKIQPAKLEDSAVYLCASSFSEQFFGPGTRLTVL.

The chain links TRBV12-5 to TRBJ1-3; perhaps TRBD1 as D (5 bases). Germline V lookup: CDR1 LGHNT, CDR2 FRNRAP. With 0 bases removed from V and 0 bases from J, the gap between germline ends came to 12 bases. The CDR3 consists of 17 residues. The CDR3 is CASGLVLGGSSGNTIYF. As DNA, the CDR3 is TGTGCTAGTGGTTTGGTACTCGGGGGAAGCTCTGGAAACACCATATATTTT.

This sequence joins TRBV7-2 and TRBJ1-1; D is unclear. Trimming left V 1 base short and J 2 bases short, with 8 bases between. Germline V gene sequence: CDR1 SGHTA, CDR2 FQGNSA. The length of the CDR3 is 14 residues. CDR3 DNA sequence: TGTGCCAGCAGCTTAGTTCCGGGAAACACTGAAGCTTTCTTT. Protein sequence: CASSLVPGNTEAFF.

The rearrangement uses TRBV6-5 and TRBJ1-2; D unresolved. Germline CDR1 and CDR2: MNHEY and SVGAGI. V lost 6 bases to trimming and J lost 3 bases, with 14 bases between them. The CDR3 runs 14 residues. The CDR3: CASSQSRTYYGYTF. CDR3 nucleotide sequence: TGTGCCAGCAGCCAATCTCGGACCTACTATGGCTACACCTTC.

V and J are TRBV14 and TRBJ1-2, with D possibly TRBD1 on 5 matching bases. The CDR3 sequence is 15 residues long. The V gene lost 4 bases and the J gene lost 4 bases, with 16 bases spanning the gap. Germline V CDR1 and CDR2: SGHDN, FVKESK. CDR3 sequence (DNA): TGTGCCAGCAGCCTACCCGGGGCAGGCGGCTATGGCTACACCTTC. Translation: CASSLPGAGGYGYTF.

The chain links TRBV28 to TRBJ2-3; D unclear. Per the germline V gene, CDR1 is MDHEN and CDR2 is SYDVKM. V dropped 8 bases and J dropped 2 bases, with 14 bases sitting between them. CDR3 size: 14 residues. The CDR3 here is CASLDGEITDTQYF. The CDR3 nucleotides read TGTGCCAGCCTCGACGGCGAAATCACAGATACGCAGTATTTT.

The chain couples TRBV7-6 to TRBJ2-7; a weak D match, TRBD2 (6 bases). V lost 1 base, J lost 5 bases, and 12 bases lay in between. Germline CDR1 reads SGHVS; CDR2 reads FNYEAQ. The CDR3 has 14 residues. The CDR3 reads CASSLVQGGHEQYF. The CDR3 DNA reads as TGTGCCAGCAGCTTAGTCCAGGGAGGACACGAGCAGTACTTC.